A single sample gave rise to the 3 T cell receptor beta chains below, sequenced in a study of naive and memory T cell subsets. The beta constant-region primer was an equimolar mix of two oligonucleotides covering TRBC1 and TRBC2. MiXCR, run by TCRdb on the UMI-ligation and nested PCR reads, gives a single entry per CDR3 protein. Among 130,000 to 150,000 distinct CDR3 sequences listed, about a sixth were seen once. The sample was naive CD4+ T cells from blood. Receptor source: a human donor in good health.

CDR3 DNA: TGTGCCAGCAGCTTAGTTGTGTATCGGGCGGGCGGGGAGCTGTTTTTT. This sequence encodes CASSLVVYRAGGELFF. The chain couples TRBV7-2 to TRBJ2-2, with D maybe TRBD2 (5 bases). Germline V gene lookup returns CDR1 SGHTA and CDR2 FQGNSA. The CDR3 loop spans 16 amino acids. The V end was cut by 1 base, the J end by 7 bases, with 16 bases between. Together with reference TRBV7-2 and TRBJ2-2, the CDR3 gives the full variable domain: GAGVSQSPSNKVTEKGKDVELRCDPISGHTALYWYRQSLGQGLEFLIYFQGNSAPDKSGLPSDRFSAERTGGSVSTLTIQRTQQEDSAVYLCASSLVVYRAGGELFFGEGSRLTVL.

The rearrangement joins TRBV7-9 to TRBJ2-1, with TRBD1 matching 9 bases. Per germline, CDR1 SEHNR and CDR2 FQNEAQ (reference sequence). The CDR3 consists of 15 residues. With V trimmed by 3 bases and J by 7 bases, 7 bases remained unmatched. CDR3 coding DNA: TGTGCCAGCAGCTTTTGGGACAGGGAGTGGAATGAGCAGTTCTTC. Its protein is CASSFWDREWNEQFF.

This chain connects TRBV20-1 to TRBJ2-2, with TRBD2 matching over 9 bases. The germline CDR1 and CDR2 sequences are DFQATT and SNEGSKA (reference sequence). This CDR3 has 16 residues. Losses at the gene ends were 3 bases for V and 2 bases for J; bases not matched to a gene: 7. CDR3 in amino acids: CSASSPSGANTGELFF. For the CDR3, the DNA is TGCAGTGCTAGTTCGCCTAGCGGGGCCAACACCGGGGAGCTGTTTTTT.